These T cell receptor beta chains were read from a single sample in a study of T-cell reconstitution after alpha-beta-depleted transplantation in children. TCRdb reprocessed the PCR reads via MiXCR and lists one record per CDR3 protein. This sample has around 370,000 distinct CDR3 sequences; 15% to 20% occur once, and the top ten carry around 43%. This specimen consisted of PBMCs, mostly from graft donor cells, obtained 360 days after TCRalphabeta/CD19-depleted stem cell transplant. The receptor set was obtained from a male patient aged 2-15 years who had a stem cell transplant for acute lymphoblastic leukemia, so the T cells may come from the graft donor. Both conserved end residues are part of each CDR3. The D gene is left open where the match is weak. Where a row states a size, it is once, few, many or the class of an expanded clone; other rows omit it.

CDR3nt,CDR3aa,j_gene,v_gene,abundance,d_gene
TGTGCCAGCAGCGTAGCGAGCTTGGGAGAGCAGTACTTC,CASSVASLGEQYF,TRBJ2-7,TRBV9,many,NA
TGTGCCAGTAGTATAGCAGGACTGTCATACAATGAGCAGTTCTTC,CASSIAGLSYNEQFF,TRBJ2-1,TRBV19,few,NA
TGCAGCGGCCACAGGGGGCATGAGCAGTTCTTC,CSGHRGHEQFF,TRBJ2-1,TRBV29-1,many,TRBD1
TGTGCCAGCAGTTCGGACCTCTCCTACGAGCAGTACTTC,CASSSDLSYEQYF,TRBJ2-7,TRBV12-3/TRBV12-4,many,NA
TGTGCCAGCAGCTTAGTGGTCGGGCAGGTGCTCACAGATACGCAGTATTTT,CASSLVVGQVLTDTQYF,TRBJ2-3,TRBV7-2,many,NA
TGTGCCAGCAGTTACACCGGACGGGATGGCTACACCTTC,CASSYTGRDGYTF,TRBJ1-2,TRBV6-6,few,NA
TGCGCCAGCAGCCAAGATGGAGATACGCAGTATTTT,CASSQDGDTQYF,TRBJ2-3,TRBV4-1,many,NA
TGCAGTGCTTTGAACCCCGGGACAGGGGATCTCGCGTCTGTGGAAAAACTGTTTTTT,CSALNPGTGDLASVEKLFF,TRBJ1-4,TRBV20-1,NA,TRBD1
TGTGCCAGCAGCCAGACTGATGGAGAGCAGTACTTC,CASSQTDGEQYF,TRBJ2-7,TRBV3-1,few,NA
TGTGCCAGCAGCTTAGTGGCCCGGGAAGCTCCCTATGGCTACACCTTC,CASSLVAREAPYGYTF,TRBJ1-2,TRBV7-9,few,NA
TGTGCCAGCAGCTTAGGGGTCACAGGGGGCGGCACAGATACGCAGTATTTT,CASSLGVTGGGTDTQYF,TRBJ2-3,TRBV7-8,few,TRBD1
TGTGCCAGCAGCTGGCAGCCCACAGGTCAGAGTCCCTACGAGCAGTACTTC,CASSWQPTGQSPYEQYF,TRBJ2-7,TRBV11-1,NA,NA
TGCAGTGCTATCCGGGGGGTCTACAATGAGCAGTTCTTC,CSAIRGVYNEQFF,TRBJ2-1,TRBV20-1,NA,TRBD2
TGTGCCATCTCCGACAGCATGAACACTGAAGCTTTCTTT,CAISDSMNTEAFF,TRBJ1-1,TRBV28,many,NA
TGTGCCAGCAGCCAAGATCTTGAGGCCCTTGGGCAGTACTTC,CASSQDLEALGQYF,TRBJ2-7,TRBV4-2,NA,NA
TGTGCCAGCAGCCCATCCGGGACGGACTCTCAAGAGACCCAGTACTTC,CASSPSGTDSQETQYF,TRBJ2-5,TRBV7-9,few,NA
TGTGCCAGCAGCTTTACGGGGCGGGGTAACACTGAAGCTTTCTTT,CASSFTGRGNTEAFF,TRBJ1-1,TRBV7-2,many,NA
TGTGCCAGCAGTTCAGATCTTACGCAGTATTTT,CASSSDLTQYF,TRBJ2-3,TRBV28,NA,NA
TGCAGCGTGGGTTACGACAGGGCCTACGAGCAGTACTTC,CSVGYDRAYEQYF,TRBJ2-7,TRBV29-1,NA,TRBD1
TGTGCCAGCAGCTTCAGGGGGGTCGGGTCCGGGGAGCTGTTTTTT,CASSFRGVGSGELFF,TRBJ2-2,TRBV11-2,few,NA
TGTGCCAGCAGCGTAGGCCTAAACAATGAGCAGTTCTTC,CASSVGLNNEQFF,TRBJ2-1,TRBV9,few,NA
TGTGCCAGCAGCTTTGCCGGGTCGGTCTACGAGCAGTACTTC,CASSFAGSVYEQYF,TRBJ2-7,TRBV7-8,few,NA
TGCGCCAGCAGCTTGGACCTGGGACCGAGAAACACCATATATTTT,CASSLDLGPRNTIYF,TRBJ1-3,TRBV5-1,NA,NA
TGTGCCAGCAGCTTGGAACTCTCCTACGAGCAGTACTTC,CASSLELSYEQYF,TRBJ2-7,TRBV5-5,many,NA
TGCGCCAGCAGCCAAGCGGCCATAGCGGGGAGCTCCTACGAGCAGTACTTC,CASSQAAIAGSSYEQYF,TRBJ2-7,TRBV4-1,few,TRBD2
TGCGCCAGCAGCCCGGGACAGGGCCCTTCGAACACCGGGGAACTGTTTTTT,CASSPGQGPSNTGELFF,TRBJ2-2,TRBV5-1,few,TRBD1
TGTGCCACCGTGGGGAGCGCCGACTACGAGCAGTACTTC,CATVGSADYEQYF,TRBJ2-7,TRBV6-1,few,NA
TGTGCCAGCAGCTTCTCATCAACAGGGTTCGAGCAGTACTTC,CASSFSSTGFEQYF,TRBJ2-7,TRBV7-2,NA,NA
TGTGCCAGCAGTTCCGGATTGGCTGAGCAGTTCTTC,CASSSGLAEQFF,TRBJ2-1,TRBV6-5,few,NA
TGTGCCTGGAGTCACGGCGATGAAAAACTGTTTTTT,CAWSHGDEKLFF,TRBJ1-4,TRBV30,NA,NA
TGTGCCATCAGTGCCCCGAGCGGGAGGGCCGGGAGCACAGATACGCAGTATTTT,CAISAPSGRAGSTDTQYF,TRBJ2-3,TRBV10-3,NA,TRBD2
TGCGCCAGCAGCTTGATCGCCGTGGAAGAGACCCAGTACTTC,CASSLIAVEETQYF,TRBJ2-5,TRBV5-1,NA,NA
TGCGCCAGCAGCCAAGAAGCTATGGACGTTTTGTACTTC,CASSQEAMDVLYF,TRBJ2-7,TRBV4-3,many,NA
TGCAGCGCCAGGACAGGACCCTACAATGAGCAGTTCTTC,CSARTGPYNEQFF,TRBJ2-1,TRBV29-1,NA,TRBD1
TGTGCCAGCTCACCCAATAGACTTGAGGTCGGCGAGCAGTACTTC,CASSPNRLEVGEQYF,TRBJ2-7,TRBV18,few,NA
TGTGCCAGCAGTTCTCCCTTCTCTGGGGCCAACGTCCTGACTTTC,CASSSPFSGANVLTF,TRBJ2-6,TRBV27,few,NA
TGTGCCAGCAGTTTCGAACAGACAGGGAATGAAGATACGCAGTATTTT,CASSFEQTGNEDTQYF,TRBJ2-3,TRBV28,NA,TRBD1
TGCGCCAGCAGCTCCGGGACACAAACAAACACCATATATTTT,CASSSGTQTNTIYF,TRBJ1-3,TRBV5-1,few,NA
TGTGCCAGCAGCTTGACGGGGGGTTCACCCCTCCACTTT,CASSLTGGSPLHF,TRBJ1-6,TRBV5-5,NA,NA
TGTGCCAGCAGCTTAAAGGAAGTCACTGAAGCTTTCTTT,CASSLKEVTEAFF,TRBJ1-1,TRBV7-9,few,NA
TGTGCCAGCAGTCTAGAACACACTCTAGCGGATGAGCAGTTCTTC,CASSLEHTLADEQFF,TRBJ2-1,TRBV2,NA,TRBD2
TGTGCCAGCAGTTTATTTTCGACTATCAAGCAGTTCTTC,CASSLFSTIKQFF,TRBJ2-1,TRBV28,NA,NA
TGTGCCATCAGTGGTGCTAGCGGGAGTCCAACGGGCGAGCAGTACTTC,CAISGASGSPTGEQYF,TRBJ2-7,TRBV10-3,many,TRBD2
TGTGCCAGCAGTCCAACTAGCGGGAGGGCCTACGAGCAGTACTTC,CASSPTSGRAYEQYF,TRBJ2-7,TRBV7-9,many,TRBD2
TGTGCCAGCAGTTCGACGGGGCACCTTCACGGTCAGCCCCAGCATTTT,CASSSTGHLHGQPQHF,TRBJ1-5,TRBV6-5,once,NA
TGTGCCAGCAGCTTAGTGGGACAGGGACCGATTCGCACAGATACGCAGTATTTT,CASSLVGQGPIRTDTQYF,TRBJ2-3,TRBV11-1,few,TRBD1
TGTGCCAGCAGTAACAGGGTGGGCACAGATACGCAGTATTTT,CASSNRVGTDTQYF,TRBJ2-3,TRBV12-3/TRBV12-4,many,NA
TGTGCCAGCAGTGGCGACACCGGGGAGCTGTTTTTT,CASSGDTGELFF,TRBJ2-2,TRBV6-6,many,NA
TGTGCCAGCAGAATAGCCAGGGGGGCTAGCAATCAGCCCCAGCATTTT,CASRIARGASNQPQHF,TRBJ1-5,TRBV28,NA,TRBD1
TGCGGGCACATCCCTCGAGGGGTAGACGGGGCCAACGTCCTGACTTTC,CGHIPRGVDGANVLTF,TRBJ2-6,TRBV20-1,few,NA
TGCGCCAGAACTCCTACAGGAATCTCTGGGGCCAACGTCCTGACTTTC,CARTPTGISGANVLTF,TRBJ2-6,TRBV5-1,NA,NA
TGTGCCACCCGACAGGGTATGACCGGGGAGCTGTTTTTT,CATRQGMTGELFF,TRBJ2-2,TRBV6-2/TRBV6-3,NA,TRBD1
TGTGCCAGCAGCGTAGAGGACCCCACAGATACGCAGTATTTT,CASSVEDPTDTQYF,TRBJ2-3,TRBV9,NA,NA
TGTGCCAGCAGTTACACTGGGACTTGGCCCTCCTACGAGCAGTACTTC,CASSYTGTWPSYEQYF,TRBJ2-7,TRBV6-5,few,NA
TGTGCCAGCAGTTTAGGGACACCAAACACTGAAGCTTTCTTT,CASSLGTPNTEAFF,TRBJ1-1,TRBV12-3/TRBV12-4,many,NA
TGTGCCAGTAGTAAATTCGACGGAGCCTACGAGCAGTACTTC,CASSKFDGAYEQYF,TRBJ2-7,TRBV19,NA,NA
TGCAGTGCTACGGGACTAGCAAACCCCGGCAATGAGCAGTTCTTC,CSATGLANPGNEQFF,TRBJ2-1,TRBV20-1,NA,TRBD2
TGTGCCAGCAGTTTAGGGAGGGGGGGCCGCGGCTTTGGGGATACGCAGTATTTT,CASSLGRGGRGFGDTQYF,TRBJ2-3,TRBV28,few,NA
TGTGCCAGCAGCTTAGTTACGTTCCCCGGGGAGCTGTTTTTT,CASSLVTFPGELFF,TRBJ2-2,TRBV7-2,many,NA